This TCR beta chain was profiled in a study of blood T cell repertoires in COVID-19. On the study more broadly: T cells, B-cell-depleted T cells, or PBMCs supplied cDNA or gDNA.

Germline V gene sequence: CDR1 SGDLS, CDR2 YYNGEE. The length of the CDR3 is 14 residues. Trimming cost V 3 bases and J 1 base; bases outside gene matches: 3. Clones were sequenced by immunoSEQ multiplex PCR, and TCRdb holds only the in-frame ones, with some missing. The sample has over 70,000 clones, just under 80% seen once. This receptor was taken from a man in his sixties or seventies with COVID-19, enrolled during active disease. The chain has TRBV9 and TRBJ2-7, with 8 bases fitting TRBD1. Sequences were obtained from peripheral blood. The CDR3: CASSDDRGSYEQYF. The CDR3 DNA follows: TGTGCCAGCAGCGACGACAGGGGATCCTACGAGCAGTACTTC.